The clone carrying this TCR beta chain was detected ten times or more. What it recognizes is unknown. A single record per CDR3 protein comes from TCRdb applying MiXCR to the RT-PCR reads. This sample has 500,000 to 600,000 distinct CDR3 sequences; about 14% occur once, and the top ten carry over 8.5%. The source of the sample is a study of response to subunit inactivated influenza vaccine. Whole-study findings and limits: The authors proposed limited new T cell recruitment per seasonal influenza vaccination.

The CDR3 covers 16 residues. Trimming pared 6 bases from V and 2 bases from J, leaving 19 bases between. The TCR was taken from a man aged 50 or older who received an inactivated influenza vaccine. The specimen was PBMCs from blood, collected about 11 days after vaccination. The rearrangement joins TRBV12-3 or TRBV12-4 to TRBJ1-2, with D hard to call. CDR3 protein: CASRFERTDQNYGYTF. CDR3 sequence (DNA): TGTGCCAGCAGATTTGAGAGAACAGATCAGAACTATGGCTACACCTTC.